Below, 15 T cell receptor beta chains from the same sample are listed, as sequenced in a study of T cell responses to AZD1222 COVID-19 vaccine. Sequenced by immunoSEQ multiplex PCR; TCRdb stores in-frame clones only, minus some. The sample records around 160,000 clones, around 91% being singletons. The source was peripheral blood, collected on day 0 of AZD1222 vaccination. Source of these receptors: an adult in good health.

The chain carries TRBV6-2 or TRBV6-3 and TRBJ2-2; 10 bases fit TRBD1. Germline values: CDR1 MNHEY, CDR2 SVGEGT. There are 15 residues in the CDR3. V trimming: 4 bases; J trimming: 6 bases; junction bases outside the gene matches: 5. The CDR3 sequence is CASSSFDRGPGELFF. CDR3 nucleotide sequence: TGTGCCAGCAGTTCGTTTGACAGGGGGCCCGGGGAGCTGTTTTTT.

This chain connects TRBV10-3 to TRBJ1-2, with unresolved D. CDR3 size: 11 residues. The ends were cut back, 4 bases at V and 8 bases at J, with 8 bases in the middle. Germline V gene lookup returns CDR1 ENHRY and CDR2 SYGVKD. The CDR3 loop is CAISASGGYTF. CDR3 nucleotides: TGTGCCATCAGTGCTTCTGGAGGCTACACCTTC.

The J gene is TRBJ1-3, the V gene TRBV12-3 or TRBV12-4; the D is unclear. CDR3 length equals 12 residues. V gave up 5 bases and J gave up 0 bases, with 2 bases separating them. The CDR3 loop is CASSLSGNTIYF. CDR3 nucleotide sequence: TGTGCCAGCAGTCTCTCTGGAAACACCATATATTTT.

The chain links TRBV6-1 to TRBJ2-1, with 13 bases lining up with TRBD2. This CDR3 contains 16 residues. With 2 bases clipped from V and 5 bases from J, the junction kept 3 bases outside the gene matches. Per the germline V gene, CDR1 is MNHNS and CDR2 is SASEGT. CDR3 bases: TGTGCCAGCAGTGAAAGAGGACTAGCGGGGGACAATGAGCAGTTCTTC. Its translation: CASSERGLAGDNEQFF.

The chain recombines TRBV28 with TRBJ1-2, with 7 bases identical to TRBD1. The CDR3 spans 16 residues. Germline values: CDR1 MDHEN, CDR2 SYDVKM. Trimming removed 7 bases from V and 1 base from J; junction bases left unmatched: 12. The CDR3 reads CASTPMRDSFNYGYTF. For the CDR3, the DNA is TGTGCCAGCACTCCTATGCGGGACAGTTTTAACTATGGCTACACCTTC.

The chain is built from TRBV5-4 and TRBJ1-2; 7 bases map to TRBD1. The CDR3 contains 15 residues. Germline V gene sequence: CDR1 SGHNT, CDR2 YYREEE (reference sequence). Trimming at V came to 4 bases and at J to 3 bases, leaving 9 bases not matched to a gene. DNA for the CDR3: TGTGCCAGCAGCGTTCCGGGACAGTTTTACTATGGCTACACCTTC. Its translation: CASSVPGQFYYGYTF.

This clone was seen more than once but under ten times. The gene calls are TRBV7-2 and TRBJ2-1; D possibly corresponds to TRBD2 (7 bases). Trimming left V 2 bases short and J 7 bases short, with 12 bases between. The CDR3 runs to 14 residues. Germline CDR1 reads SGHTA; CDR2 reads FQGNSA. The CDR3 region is CASSLRGGQNEQFF. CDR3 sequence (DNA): TGTGCCAGCAGCTTAAGGGGGGGCCAAAATGAGCAGTTCTTC.

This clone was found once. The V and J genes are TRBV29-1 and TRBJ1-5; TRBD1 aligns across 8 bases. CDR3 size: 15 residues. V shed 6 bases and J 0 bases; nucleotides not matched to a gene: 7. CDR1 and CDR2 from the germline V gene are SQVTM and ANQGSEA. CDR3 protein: CSVATTGDSNQPQHF. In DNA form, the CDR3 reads TGCAGCGTCGCGACGACAGGGGATAGCAATCAGCCCCAGCATTTT.

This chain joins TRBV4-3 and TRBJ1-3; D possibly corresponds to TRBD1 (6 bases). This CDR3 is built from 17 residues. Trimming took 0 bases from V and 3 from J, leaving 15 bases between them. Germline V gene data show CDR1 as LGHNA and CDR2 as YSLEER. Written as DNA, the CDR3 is TGCGCCAGCAGCCAAGAAGAGTGGCAGGGGCGTGGAAACACCATATATTTT. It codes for CASSQEEWQGRGNTIYF.

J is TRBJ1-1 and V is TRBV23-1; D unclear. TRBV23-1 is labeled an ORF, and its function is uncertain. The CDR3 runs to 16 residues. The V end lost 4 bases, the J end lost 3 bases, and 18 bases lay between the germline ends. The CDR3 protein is CASSPESGWADTEAFF. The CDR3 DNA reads TGCGCCAGCAGTCCGGAGTCGGGGTGGGCGGACACTGAAGCTTTCTTT.

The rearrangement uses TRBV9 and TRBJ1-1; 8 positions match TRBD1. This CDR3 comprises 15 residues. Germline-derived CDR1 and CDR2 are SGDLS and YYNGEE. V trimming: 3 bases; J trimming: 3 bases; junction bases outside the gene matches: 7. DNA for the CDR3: TGTGCCAGCAGCGCAGGGGGCGTGATTGACACTGAAGCTTTCTTT. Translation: CASSAGGVIDTEAFF.

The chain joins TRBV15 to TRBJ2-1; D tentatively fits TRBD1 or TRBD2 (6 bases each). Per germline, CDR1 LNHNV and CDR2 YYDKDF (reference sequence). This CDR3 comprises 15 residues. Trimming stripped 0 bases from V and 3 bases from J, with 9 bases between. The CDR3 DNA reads TGTGCCACCAGCAGAGACAGGGGACTCTACAATGAGCAGTTCTTC. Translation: CATSRDRGLYNEQFF.

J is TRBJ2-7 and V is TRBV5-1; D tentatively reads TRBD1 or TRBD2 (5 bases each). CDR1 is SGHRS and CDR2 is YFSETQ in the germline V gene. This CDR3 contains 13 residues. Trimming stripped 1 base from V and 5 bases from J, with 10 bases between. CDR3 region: CASSLLGADEQYF. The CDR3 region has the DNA TGCGCCAGCAGCTTGCTCGGGGCCGACGAGCAGTACTTC.

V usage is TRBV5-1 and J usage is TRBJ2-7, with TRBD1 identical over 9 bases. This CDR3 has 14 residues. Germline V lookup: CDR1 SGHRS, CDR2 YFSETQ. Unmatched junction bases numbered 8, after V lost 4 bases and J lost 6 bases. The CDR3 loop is CASSGGTGLTEQYF. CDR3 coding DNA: TGCGCCAGCAGCGGGGGGACAGGGTTAACCGAGCAGTACTTC.

CDR3 protein: CASSDPPQETQYF. CDR3 DNA: TGCGCCAGCAGCGACCCCCCCCAAGAGACCCAGTACTTC. The rearrangement uses TRBV4-1 and TRBJ2-5; D gene uncertain. CDR1 is MGHRA, CDR2 YSYEKL, per germline. This CDR3 contains 13 residues. V lost 5 bases and J 1 base, leaving 8 bases between the germline ends.